This TCR beta chain emerged from a study of CD8+ T cells in alopecia areata listed by TCRdb under 2018. Concerning the study at large: The treated patients, all with moderate-to-severe alopecia areata, were enrolled in an open-label pilot trial of oral tofacitinib given at 5 to 10 mg twice daily. Tofacitinib was administered for 6 to 18 months, and 6 months of follow-up off drug were then conducted to assess delayed response and recurrence. For the treated patients, the SALT score, which quantifies what percentage of scalp surface area is affected, served as the measure of disease severity. To study T cell clonal expansion in alopecia areata, the researchers applied high-throughput TCRbeta sequencing to both the C3H/HeJ mouse model and human patients. In humans, TCRbeta sequencing was performed on scalp tissue and on sorted CD4+ and CD8+ peripheral blood T cells from healthy controls and from patients with patchy or totalis/universalis alopecia areata. Biopsies were taken from tofacitinib-treated patients at baseline and again at 4 and 24 weeks into treatment, and several of those patients also had a later scalp biopsy. Scalp clonality was compared across normal scalp (n=4), patchy alopecia areata scalp (n=8), and alopecia totalis/universalis scalp (n=8). RNA came from the PAXgene miRNA kit for fixed scalp, the miRNeasy kit for PBMCs, and the RNeasy kit for mouse skin. TCRbeta CDR3 regions were amplified by immunoSEQ multiplex PCR using 35 Vbeta forward and 13 Jbeta reverse primers.

Findings and caveats that apply to the study as a whole: Compared with normal scalp, lesional scalp, particularly in alopecia totalis/universalis, had higher clonality and more expanded CD8+ clones, which suggests antigenic drive. Shared TCR sequences between patients were less evident than in mice, which may be partly attributable to HLA diversity in the patient population. Tofacitinib significantly decreased scalp clonality and the number of expanded CD8+ clones among the top 100 scalp clones. Because the treated cohort was small and included a single nonresponder, larger studies are needed to assess links between baseline CD8+ expansion and response. Many expanded lesional clones persisted in scalp and blood during tofacitinib treatment, which may partly explain relapse after stopping treatment. Unlike mouse skin, which is dominated by gammadelta T cells, normal human skin has resident alphabeta T cells that are also sequenced, and this complicates analysis of the scalp TCR repertoire.

Libraries were prepared through the immunoSEQ multiplex PCR assay. To provide template for TCR sequencing, every sample had RNA extracted and reverse transcribed into cDNA. First-strand cDNA was synthesized using SuperScript III with a 2:1 mix of oligo-dT and random hexamers. A synthetic immune receptor repertoire was used to measure amplification bias, and any remaining bias was corrected computationally. Per the authors' processing: Raw reads were preprocessed for error removal, and CDR3 was defined according to IMGT conventions as running from the conserved cysteine to phenylalanine. Clonality was computed as 1 minus the Shannon entropy, with the entropy normalized by log2 of the number of productive unique TCRs. Scalp TCRbeta sequences were cross-referenced with sorted blood CD4 and CD8 repertoires so that the CD4 or CD8 identity of scalp clones could be inferred. TCRdb re-hosts the immuneACCESS table, in-frame sequences only. Its copies lack some clones; in the studies checked, an unresolved V gene accounts for under half of them, and the cause for the rest is not known. V and J calls and clone size are copied from that table; D and trimming were computed from the DNA. The sample records about 140,000 clones, more than 85% of which are singletons. The ten largest clones capture roughly 13% of the sample.

The sample's time point label is to be understood as: around 29 days on oral tofacitinib. What this sample's treatment or condition label stands for: oral pan-JAK inhibitor, 5-10 mg twice daily. Peripheral blood and lesional scalp punch biopsies were obtained from patients with alopecia areata. PBMCs were isolated by density centrifugation and stained for CD3, CD4 and CD8, after which CD4+ and CD8+ T cells were sorted on a FACSAria. At the junction V is shortened by 5 bases and J by 1 base; bases outside the gene matches: 9. The CDR3 spans 16 residues, from the cysteine through the phenylalanine. Of the read, only the CDR3 DNA is kept; its 48 bases are in frame from base 1. CDR1 and CDR2 were assigned from the germline V gene (reference sequence) as SEHNR and FQNEAQ. Remarks on this clone: Its antigen is not yet known. One base away there is no much larger clone; base qualities are not given.

The sequence joins TRBV7-9 to TRBJ1-1; 8 bases in the middle match TRBD1. The TCR sequence derives from a human donor with alopecia areata. The starting material was CD8+ T cells sorted from blood, obtained at week 4, from a patient treated with tofacitinib. The encoded CDR3 is CASSPVQGVKNTEAFF. The DNA sequence is as follows: TGTGCCAGCAGCCCGGTACAGGGGGTCAAGAACACTGAAGCTTTCTTT.